The 5 T cell receptor beta chains given below trace back to one sample, sequenced in a study of identical twins. TCRdb reanalysed the 5' RACE reads using MiXCR and keeps one entry per CDR3 protein. Of some 660,000 distinct CDR3 sequences in the sample, 8.6% were seen once. These data were also filed under a second study, of yellow fever vaccine responses in identical twins.

The specimen was PBMCs. The receptors were sampled from a woman aged 18-35 years in good health.

This clonotype was recorded many times. V is TRBV4-3 and J is TRBJ2-2; D possibly corresponds to TRBD2 (5 bases). The germline gives CDR1 LGHNA, CDR2 YSLEER. This CDR3 spans 17 amino acids. V was clipped by 2 bases and J by 0 bases, with 13 bases between them. The CDR3 nucleotides are TGCGCCAGCAGCCAATCCATCTCCGGGGCGAACACCGGGGAGCTGTTTTTT. It codes for CASSQSISGANTGELFF.

Many counts were recorded for this clonotype. The chain uses TRBV6-1 and TRBJ2-7, with D unresolved. Germline V gene lookup returns CDR1 MNHNS and CDR2 SASEGT. CDR3 length equals 15 residues. V was trimmed by 5 bases and J by 2 bases, leaving 16 bases between them. The CDR3 bases are TGTGCCAGCAGTCCAGAGATTTTCCGGACCTACGAGCAGTACTTC. It encodes CASSPEIFRTYEQYF.

The rearrangement links TRBV9 to TRBJ2-1; D not resolved. Trimming shortened V by 6 bases and J by 8 bases, and 12 bases separated the two germline ends. Germline loops: CDR1 SGDLS, CDR2 YYNGEE. CDR3 length: 12 residues. As DNA, the CDR3 is TGTGCCAGCAACCTTGAAGGGTATGAGCAGTTCTTC. It encodes CASNLEGYEQFF.

This clonotype was detected many times. The chain employs TRBV15 and TRBJ2-4, with D possibly being TRBD1 (5 bases). The CDR3 is 19 amino acids. The germline gives CDR1 LNHNV, CDR2 YYDKDF (reference sequence). With 0 bases removed from V and 3 bases from J, the gap between germline ends came to 21 bases. CDR3 region: CATSRDSSRGNLGKNIQYF. Here the CDR3 DNA reads TGTGCCACCAGCAGAGACTCTTCTAGGGGAAATTTGGGCAAAAACATTCAGTACTTC.

CDR3 sequence reads: CASSLRGELRIYNEQFF. CDR3 in DNA: TGCGCCAGCAGCTTGAGAGGGGAGCTTCGGATTTACAATGAGCAGTTCTTC. V is TRBV5-1 and J is TRBJ2-1; the D call may be TRBD1 or TRBD2 (5 bases each). The CDR3 consists of 17 residues. V was pared by 1 base and J by 4 bases, with 18 bases between. From germline, CDR1 is SGHRS and CDR2 YFSETQ.